This T cell receptor beta chain was observed in a study of blood T cell repertoires in COVID-19. Study summary: Collection of acute and convalescent COVID-19 samples took place in the United States, Italy and Spain. The analysed material was cDNA or gDNA that came from T cells, B-cell-depleted T cells, or PBMCs.

The CDR3 is 13 amino acids. The ends lost 1 base at V and 5 bases at J; junction bases unmatched: 0. Germline values: CDR1 SSHAT, CDR2 FNYEAQ (reference sequence). Measured with immunoSEQ multiplex PCR; TCRdb has only the in-frame clones, and not every one. Among fewer than 120,000 clones listed, 76% were seen once. This clonotype originated in a woman older than 75 with acute or convalescent COVID-19. The sample comprised peripheral blood. V and J are TRBV7-7 and TRBJ2-5; TRBD2 matches 8 bases. The DNA for the CDR3 is TGTGCCAGCAGCTTAGGCGGGAGGGAGACCCAGTACTTC. As protein: CASSLGGRETQYF. Based on the CDR3 plus reference TRBV7-7 and TRBJ2-5, the full variable domain is GAGVSQSPRYKVTKRGQDVTLRCDPISSHATLYWYQQALGQGPEFLTYFNYEAQPDKSGLPSDRFSAERPEGSISTLTIQRTEQRDSAMYRCASSLGGRETQYFGPGTRLLVL.